This T cell receptor (beta chain) was sequenced during a study of shared clonotypes between healthy human individuals. Sequenced by immunoSEQ multiplex PCR; TCRdb stores in-frame clones only, minus some. This table holds roughly 1 million clones, approximately 68% found once. Deletions cut 2 bases from V and 1 base from J, with 3 bases between. CDR3 length equals 13 residues. Per germline, CDR1 SGHRS and CDR2 YFSETQ. The rearrangement links TRBV5-1 to TRBJ2-2; D call uncertain. Sequencing was performed on memory CD4+ T cells sorted from blood. The subset was: CD45RA-negative fraction. This TCR derives from a man between 18 and 29 years old in good health. The CDR3: CASSFQNTGELFF. In nucleotides, the CDR3 is TGCGCCAGCAGCTTTCAGAACACCGGGGAGCTGTTTTTT.